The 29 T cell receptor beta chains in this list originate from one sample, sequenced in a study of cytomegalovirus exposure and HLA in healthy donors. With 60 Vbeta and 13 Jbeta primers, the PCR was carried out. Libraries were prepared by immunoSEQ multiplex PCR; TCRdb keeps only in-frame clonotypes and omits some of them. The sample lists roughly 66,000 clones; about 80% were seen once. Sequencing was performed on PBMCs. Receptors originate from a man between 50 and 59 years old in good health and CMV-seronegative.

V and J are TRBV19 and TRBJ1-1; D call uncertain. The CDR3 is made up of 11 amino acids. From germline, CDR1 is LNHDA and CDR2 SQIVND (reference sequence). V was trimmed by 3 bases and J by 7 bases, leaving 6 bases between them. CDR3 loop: CASSMASEAFF. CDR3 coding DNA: TGTGCCAGTAGTATGGCCAGTGAAGCTTTCTTT. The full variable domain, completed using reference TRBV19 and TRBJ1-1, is DGGITQSPKYLFRKEGQNVTLSCEQNLNHDAMYWYRQDPGQGLRLIYYSQIVNDFQKGDIAEGYSVSREKKESFPLTVTSAQKNPTAFYLCASSMASEAFFGQGTRLTVV.

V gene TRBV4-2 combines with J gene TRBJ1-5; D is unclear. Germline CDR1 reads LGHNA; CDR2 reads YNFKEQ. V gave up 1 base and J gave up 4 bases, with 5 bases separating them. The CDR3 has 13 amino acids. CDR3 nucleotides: TGTGCCAGCAGCCAAGGGGAGAATCAGCCCCAGCATTTT. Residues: CASSQGENQPQHF.

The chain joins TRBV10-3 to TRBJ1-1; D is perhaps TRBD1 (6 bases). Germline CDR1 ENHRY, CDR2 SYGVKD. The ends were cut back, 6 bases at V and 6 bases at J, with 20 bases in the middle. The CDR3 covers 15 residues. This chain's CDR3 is CAIRADPDRQPEAFF. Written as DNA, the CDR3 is TGTGCCATCAGAGCCGATCCGGACAGACAACCTGAAGCTTTCTTT.

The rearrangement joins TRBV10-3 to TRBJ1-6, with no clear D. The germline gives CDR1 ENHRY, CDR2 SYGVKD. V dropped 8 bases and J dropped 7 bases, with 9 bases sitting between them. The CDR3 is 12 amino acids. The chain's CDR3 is CAIRDTNSPLHF. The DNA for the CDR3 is TGTGCCATCCGAGACACCAATTCACCCCTCCACTTT.

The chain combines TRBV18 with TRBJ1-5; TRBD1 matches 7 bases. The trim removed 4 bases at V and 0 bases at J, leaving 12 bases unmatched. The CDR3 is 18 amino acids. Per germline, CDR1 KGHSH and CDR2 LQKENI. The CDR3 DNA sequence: TGTGCCAGCTCACTAACTAGGGACAGAAGTTATAGCAATCAGCCCCAGCATTTT. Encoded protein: CASSLTRDRSYSNQPQHF.

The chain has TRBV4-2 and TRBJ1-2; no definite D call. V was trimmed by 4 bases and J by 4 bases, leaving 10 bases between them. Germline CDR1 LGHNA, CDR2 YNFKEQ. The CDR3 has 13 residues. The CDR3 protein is CASSLGFLYGYTF. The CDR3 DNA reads TGTGCCAGCAGCCTCGGGTTTCTCTATGGCTACACCTTC.

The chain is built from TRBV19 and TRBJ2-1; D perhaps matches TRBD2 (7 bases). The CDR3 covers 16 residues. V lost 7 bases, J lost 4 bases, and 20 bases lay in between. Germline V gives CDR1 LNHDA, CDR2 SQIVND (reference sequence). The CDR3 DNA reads TGTGCCAGTATCGATGGGGGCGGGAGCGGTTACAATGAGCAGTTCTTC. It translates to CASIDGGGSGYNEQFF.

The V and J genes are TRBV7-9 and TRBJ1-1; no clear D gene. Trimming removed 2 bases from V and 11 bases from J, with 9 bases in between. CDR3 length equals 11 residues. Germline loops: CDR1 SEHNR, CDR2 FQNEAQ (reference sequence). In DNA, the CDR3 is TGTGCCAGCAGCTTACTTTCTTTGGCTTTCTTT. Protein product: CASSLLSLAFF.

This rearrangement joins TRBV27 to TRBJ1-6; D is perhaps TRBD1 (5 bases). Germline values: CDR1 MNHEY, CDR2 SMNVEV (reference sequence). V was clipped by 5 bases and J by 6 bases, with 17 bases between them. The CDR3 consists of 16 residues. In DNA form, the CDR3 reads TGTGCCAGCAGTCCCCTCACAGGTGGGGCTAATTCACCCCTCCACTTT. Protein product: CASSPLTGGANSPLHF.

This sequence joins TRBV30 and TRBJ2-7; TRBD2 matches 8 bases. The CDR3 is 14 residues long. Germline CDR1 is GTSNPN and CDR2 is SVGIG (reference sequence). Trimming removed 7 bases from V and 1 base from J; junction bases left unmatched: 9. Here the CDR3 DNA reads TGTGCCTTATCTGGGCGGGGGGTATCCTACGAGCAGTACTTC. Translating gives CALSGRGVSYEQYF.

CDR3 bases: TGTGCCAGCAGCGTAGAGGGTAGCGGTGGCGTGATCGAGACCCAGTACTTC. Its protein is CASSVEGSGGVIETQYF. The chain has TRBV9 and TRBJ2-5; possible D gene TRBD2, 6 bases. Trimming removed 0 bases at V and 5 bases at J, with 20 bases between. Per the germline V gene, CDR1 is SGDLS and CDR2 is YYNGEE. The CDR3 has 17 amino acids. Full variable domain (remainder filled in from reference TRBV9 and TRBJ2-5): DSGVTQTPKHLITATGQRVTLRCSPRSGDLSVYWYQQSLDQGLQFLIQYYNGEERAKGNILERFSAQQFPDLHSELNLSSLELGDSALYFCASSVEGSGGVIETQYFGPGTRLLVL.

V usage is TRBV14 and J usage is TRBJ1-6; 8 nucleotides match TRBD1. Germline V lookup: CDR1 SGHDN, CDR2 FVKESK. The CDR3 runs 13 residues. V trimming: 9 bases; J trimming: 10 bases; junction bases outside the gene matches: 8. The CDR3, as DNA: TGTGCCAGTCCTGGACAGGGAGGCTCACCCCTCCACTTT. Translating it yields CASPGQGGSPLHF.

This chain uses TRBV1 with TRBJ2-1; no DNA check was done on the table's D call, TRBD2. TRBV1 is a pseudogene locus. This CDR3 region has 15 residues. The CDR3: CTSSLRRETYNEQFF. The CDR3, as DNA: TGCACCAGCAGTCTCAGGAGGGAGACCTACAATGAGCAGTTCTTC.

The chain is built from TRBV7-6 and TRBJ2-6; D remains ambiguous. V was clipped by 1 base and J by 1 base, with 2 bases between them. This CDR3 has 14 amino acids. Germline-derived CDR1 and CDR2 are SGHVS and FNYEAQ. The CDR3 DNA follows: TGTGCCAGCAGCTTAGTATCTGGGGCCAACGTCCTGACTTTC. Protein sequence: CASSLVSGANVLTF.

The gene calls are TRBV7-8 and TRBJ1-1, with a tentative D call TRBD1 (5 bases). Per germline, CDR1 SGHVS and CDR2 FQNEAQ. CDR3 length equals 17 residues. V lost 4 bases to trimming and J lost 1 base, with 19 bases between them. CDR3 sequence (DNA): TGTGCCAGCAGCTCCTTGGGCCATTCTAGGGGGAACACTGAAGCTTTCTTT. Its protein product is CASSSLGHSRGNTEAFF.

This CDR3 reads CASSQSGSSYEQYF. As DNA, the CDR3 is TGTGCCAGCAGCCAAAGCGGGAGCTCCTACGAGCAGTACTTC. The V and J genes are TRBV4-2 and TRBJ2-7; 8 bases match TRBD2. V shed 2 bases, J shed 0 bases, and the junction held 0 bases outside the gene matches. The CDR3 is 14 amino acids. Germline CDR1 is LGHNA and CDR2 is YNFKEQ.

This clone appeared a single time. The CDR3 nucleotides are TGTGCCAGCAGTTTAAGCGGGAAGATGAGAGCGGGGGAGCTGTTTTTT. Translating gives CASSLSGKMRAGELFF. This sequence joins TRBV28 and TRBJ2-2; 7 nucleotides match TRBD2. The germline gives CDR1 MDHEN, CDR2 SYDVKM. The CDR3 contains 16 residues. Losses at the gene ends were 2 bases for V and 8 bases for J; bases not matched to a gene: 11.

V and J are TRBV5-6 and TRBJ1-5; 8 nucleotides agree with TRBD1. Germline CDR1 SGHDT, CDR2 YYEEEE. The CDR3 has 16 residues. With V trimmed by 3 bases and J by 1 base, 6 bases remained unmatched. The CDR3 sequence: CASSSDRGLSNQPQHF. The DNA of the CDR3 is TGTGCCAGCAGCTCAGACAGGGGTCTCAGCAATCAGCCCCAGCATTTT.

CDR3 amino acids: CASSPPYGKAGYGYTF. The DNA for the CDR3 is TGTGCCAGCAGCCCCCCGTATGGGAAGGCAGGGTATGGCTACACCTTC. The V and J genes are TRBV11-2 and TRBJ1-2, with D possibly TRBD1 on 5 matching bases. V dropped 5 bases and J dropped 5 bases, with 21 bases sitting between them. Per germline, CDR1 SGHAT and CDR2 FQNNGV. The CDR3 runs to 16 residues.

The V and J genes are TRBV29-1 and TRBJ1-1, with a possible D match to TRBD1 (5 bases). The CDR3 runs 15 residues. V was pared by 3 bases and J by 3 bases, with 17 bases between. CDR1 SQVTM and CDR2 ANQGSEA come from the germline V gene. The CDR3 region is CSVEREPGRDTEAFF. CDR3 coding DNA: TGCAGCGTTGAGAGAGAGCCAGGGAGGGACACTGAAGCTTTCTTT.

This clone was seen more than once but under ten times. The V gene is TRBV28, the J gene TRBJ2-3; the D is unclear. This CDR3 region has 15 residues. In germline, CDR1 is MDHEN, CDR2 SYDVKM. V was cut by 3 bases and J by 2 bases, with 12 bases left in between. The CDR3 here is CASSFSAELTDTQYF. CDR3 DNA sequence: TGTGCCAGCAGTTTCTCGGCGGAGCTCACAGATACGCAGTATTTT.

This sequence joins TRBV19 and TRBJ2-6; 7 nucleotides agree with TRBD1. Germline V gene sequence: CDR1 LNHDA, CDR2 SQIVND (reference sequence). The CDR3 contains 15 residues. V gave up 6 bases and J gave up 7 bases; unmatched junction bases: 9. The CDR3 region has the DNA TGTGCCAGTAGGGGACAGTACCTGAGTGCCAACGTCCTGACTTTC. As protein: CASRGQYLSANVLTF.

In DNA, the CDR3 is TGTGCCAGCTCACCGAACAGCGGTCTTGAAGCTTTCTTT. Translating gives CASSPNSGLEAFF. J is TRBJ1-1 and V is TRBV18; D not resolved. The CDR3 has 13 amino acids. Trimming cost V 3 bases and J 7 bases, with 12 bases left between them. Looked up from germline, CDR1 is KGHSH and CDR2 is LQKENI.

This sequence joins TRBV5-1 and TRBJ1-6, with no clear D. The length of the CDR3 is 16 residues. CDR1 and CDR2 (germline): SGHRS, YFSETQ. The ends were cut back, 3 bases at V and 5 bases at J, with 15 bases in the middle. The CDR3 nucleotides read TGCGCCAGCAGCTACTCCCCTATGAGGGATAATTCACCCCTCCACTTT. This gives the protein CASSYSPMRDNSPLHF.

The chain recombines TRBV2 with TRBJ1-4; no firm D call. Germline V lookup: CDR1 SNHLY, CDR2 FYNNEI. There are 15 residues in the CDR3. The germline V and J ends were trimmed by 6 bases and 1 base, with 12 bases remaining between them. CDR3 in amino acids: CASSPDAGTNEKLFF. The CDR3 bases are TGTGCCAGCAGCCCGGACGCGGGAACTAATGAAAAACTGTTTTTT.

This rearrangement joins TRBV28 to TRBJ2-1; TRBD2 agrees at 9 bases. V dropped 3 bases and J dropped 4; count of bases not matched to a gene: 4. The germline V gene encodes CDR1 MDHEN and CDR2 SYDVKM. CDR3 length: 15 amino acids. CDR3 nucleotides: TGTGCCAGCAGTTTTGAAACTAGCGGGTACAATGAGCAGTTCTTC. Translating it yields CASSFETSGYNEQFF.

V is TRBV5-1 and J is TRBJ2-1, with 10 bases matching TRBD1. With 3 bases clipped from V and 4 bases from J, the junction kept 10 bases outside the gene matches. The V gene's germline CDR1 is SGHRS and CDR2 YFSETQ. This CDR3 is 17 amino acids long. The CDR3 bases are TGCGCCAGCAGCTATGGAGGAGGGACAGGGGCGTACAATGAGCAGTTCTTC. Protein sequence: CASSYGGGTGAYNEQFF.

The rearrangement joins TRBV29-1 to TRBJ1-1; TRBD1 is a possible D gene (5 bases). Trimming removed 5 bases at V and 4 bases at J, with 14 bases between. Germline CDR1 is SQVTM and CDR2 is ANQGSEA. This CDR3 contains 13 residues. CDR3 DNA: TGCAGCGTTATGGGAGGGGTGGGCACTGAAGCTTTCTTT. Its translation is CSVMGGVGTEAFF.

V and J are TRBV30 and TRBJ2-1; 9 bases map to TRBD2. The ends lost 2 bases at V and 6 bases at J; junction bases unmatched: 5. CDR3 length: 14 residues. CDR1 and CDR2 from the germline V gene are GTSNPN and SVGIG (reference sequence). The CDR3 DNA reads TGTGCCTGGAGTATGGCTAGCGGGATCAATGAGCAGTTCTTC. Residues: CAWSMASGINEQFF.